This TCR beta chain appears in the sequencing data of a study of cytomegalovirus exposure and HLA in healthy donors. Study-level findings and limits: Most sequenced TCRs were rare (though some public TCRs occurred in many donors). The only immune exposure information that was available was CMV serostatus. A later analysis by the authors found several of the most significant clusters apparently linked to common viral pathogens.

In regard to this clone: What it binds is unknown.

The CDR3 runs to 15 residues. The ends lost 2 bases at V and 7 bases at J; junction bases unmatched: 7. Germline values: CDR1 SGHNT, CDR2 YYREEE (reference sequence). PCR was performed using 60 Vbeta and 13 Jbeta primers. Sequencing was performed with immunoSEQ multiplex PCR; in TCRdb, only in-frame clones are kept and a portion is missing. The sample holds tens of thousands of clones; roughly 76% are singletons and the top ten take approximately 6%. Sequencing input: PBMCs. The clonotype originates from a man aged 25 to 40 in good health and CMV-seronegative. The chain links TRBV5-4 to TRBJ2-1; 9 nucleotides match TRBD2. Written as DNA, the CDR3 is TGTGCCAGCAGCTTACTGCGGGAGGGCCCGAATGAGCAGTTCTTC. Encoded protein: CASSLLREGPNEQFF.